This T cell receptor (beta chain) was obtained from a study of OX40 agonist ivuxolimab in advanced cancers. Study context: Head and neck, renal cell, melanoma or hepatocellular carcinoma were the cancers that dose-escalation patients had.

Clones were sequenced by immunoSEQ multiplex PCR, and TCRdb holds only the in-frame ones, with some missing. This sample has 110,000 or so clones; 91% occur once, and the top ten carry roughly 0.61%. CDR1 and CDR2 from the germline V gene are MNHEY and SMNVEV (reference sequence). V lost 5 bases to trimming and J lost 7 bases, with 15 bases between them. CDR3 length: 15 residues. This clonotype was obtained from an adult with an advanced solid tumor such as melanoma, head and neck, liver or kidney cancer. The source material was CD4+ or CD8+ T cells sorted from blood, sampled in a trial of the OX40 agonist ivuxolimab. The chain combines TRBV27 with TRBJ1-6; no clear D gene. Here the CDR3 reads CASSHRGRNNSPLHF. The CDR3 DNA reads TGTGCCAGCAGTCACCGAGGACGAAACAATTCACCCCTCCACTTT.